This T cell receptor beta chain was captured in a study of cytomegalovirus exposure and HLA in healthy donors. The donors were members of the validation cohort, which comprised about 130 subjects and was separate from the first cohort of 600 to 850 subjects. For this clone: Its antigen is as yet unknown.

This CDR3 is built from 17 residues. V shed 4 bases, J shed 0 bases, and the junction held 7 bases outside the gene matches. Germline V gives CDR1 LNHDA, CDR2 SQIVND (reference sequence). Study-level findings and limits: The classifier reportedly diagnosed cytomegalovirus status with high specificity and sensitivity. It was approximately 150 TCR beta chains that were listed as cytomegalovirus-associated.

The assay was immunoSEQ multiplex PCR, and TCRdb's table has in-frame clones only and misses some. This table holds fewer than 400,000 clones, around 90% found once. The chain has TRBV19 and TRBJ1-3, with 9 bases matching TRBD1. Sequenced: PBMCs. This TCR was sampled from a man under 40 in good health and CMV-seronegative. CDR3 amino acids: CASSNPGQGISGNTIYF. The CDR3, as DNA: TGTGCCAGTAGTAATCCCGGACAGGGGATCTCTGGAAACACCATATATTTT. Supplemented by reference TRBV19 and TRBJ1-3, the full variable domain reads DGGITQSPKYLFRKEGQNVTLSCEQNLNHDAMYWYRQDPGQGLRLIYYSQIVNDFQKGDIAEGYSVSREKKESFPLTVTSAQKNPTAFYLCASSNPGQGISGNTIYFGEGSWLTVV.